A single sample gave rise to the 10 T cell receptor beta chains below, sequenced in a study of CD8+CD57+ T cells in acquired aplastic anemia. The study profiled TCR beta VDJ and CDR3 using genomic DNA as template. A single record per CDR3 protein comes from TCRdb applying MiXCR to the reads. Of more than 70,000 distinct CDR3 sequences listed, roughly 70% were seen once; the top ten hold around 80%. For sequencing, patients were chosen who had shown expansion of CD8+CD57+ cells by flow cytometry. The material sequenced was sorted CD4+, CD8+, or CD8+CD57+ T cells (not recorded which) from PBMCs. The receptors were gathered from a human donor with aplastic anemia.

V is TRBV11-3 and J is TRBJ2-5; 8 bases align to TRBD1. Trimming removed 6 bases from V and 7 bases from J; junction bases left unmatched: 7. This CDR3 comprises 13 residues. Germline V gene data show CDR1 as SGHNT and CDR2 as YENEEA. CDR3 amino acids: CASSSQGAGTQYF. In DNA, the CDR3 is TGTGCCAGCAGTTCCCAGGGGGCAGGGACCCAGTACTTC.

V and J are TRBV7-2 and TRBJ1-1, with a weak D call TRBD1 (5 bases). Germline V gene lookup returns CDR1 SGHTA and CDR2 FQGNSA. The V gene lost 5 bases and the J gene lost 3 bases, with 10 bases spanning the gap. This CDR3 contains 13 residues. The CDR3 coding sequence is TGTGCCAGCAGCCGAACGGGGGACACTGAAGCTTTCTTT. Translation: CASSRTGDTEAFF.

Of note for this clonotype: At one boundary the junction diverges from the germline segment, which might be a read error. The V call is TRBV10-3, the J call TRBJ2-1; 12 positions agree with TRBD2. The germline CDR1 and CDR2 sequences are ENHRY and SYGVKD. CDR3 length equals 16 residues. CDR3 sequence reads: CASSLLAGGRRNEQFF. CDR3 coding DNA: TGTGCCAGCAGTTTACTAGCGGGGGGCCGTCGCAATGAGCAGTTCTTC.

The CDR3 region has the DNA TGTGCCAGTAGTAAAGGGACGCGGTACAATGAGCAGTTCTTC. It is translated as CASSKGTRYNEQFF. The chain has TRBV19 and TRBJ2-1; TRBD1 or TRBD2 may be the D gene (5 bases each). Trimming shortened V by 4 bases and J by 4 bases, and 11 bases separated the two germline ends. This CDR3 comprises 14 residues. Germline assignment: CDR1 LNHDA and CDR2 SQIVND (reference sequence).

The rearrangement links TRBV29-1 to TRBJ2-7; TRBD2 agrees at 12 bases. There are 14 residues in the CDR3. With 5 bases clipped from V and 5 bases from J, the junction kept 7 bases outside the gene matches. Germline-derived CDR1 and CDR2 are SQVTM and ANQGSEA. CDR3 protein: CSVRLAGGQNEQYF. DNA of the CDR3: TGCAGCGTTCGTCTAGCGGGAGGGCAGAACGAGCAGTACTTC.

This clonotype was detected ten times or more. The chain couples TRBV5-1 to TRBJ2-7; D gene ambiguous. The CDR3 spans 11 residues. The germline V gene has CDR1 SGHRS and CDR2 YFSETQ. V lost 0 bases to trimming and J lost 6 bases, with 4 bases between them. CDR3 sequence reads: CASSLGAEQYF. The CDR3 DNA is TGCGCCAGCAGCTTGGGTGCCGAGCAGTACTTC.

The chain joins TRBV7-3 to TRBJ2-7, with D perhaps assigned TRBD1 or TRBD2 (5 bases each). CDR1 SGHTA and CDR2 FQGTGA come from the germline V gene. Between the trimmed V and J ends, which lost 6 bases and 5 bases, there was a span of 23 bases. The CDR3 covers 16 residues. The CDR3 here is CASSASAGTATHEQYF. CDR3 nucleotide sequence: TGTGCCAGCAGTGCTAGTGCCGGGACCGCCACCCACGAGCAGTACTTC. Combining the CDR3 with reference TRBV7-3 and TRBJ2-7 gives the whole variable domain GAGVSQTPSNKVTEKGKYVELRCDPISGHTALYWYRQSLGQGPEFLIYFQGTGAADDSGLPNDRFFAVRPEGSVSTLKIQRTERGDSAVYLCASSASAGTATHEQYFGPGTRLTVT.

This clonotype was recorded a few times. The chain employs TRBV27 and TRBJ2-5, with D possibly matching TRBD1 (5 bases). The V gene lost 8 bases and the J gene lost 9 bases, with 10 bases spanning the gap. The germline V gene encodes CDR1 MNHEY and CDR2 SMNVEV (reference sequence). CDR3 length: 10 amino acids. CDR3 residues: CASGARAQYF. In DNA, the CDR3 is TGTGCCAGCGGGGCCAGGGCCCAGTACTTC.

The chain uses TRBV19 and TRBJ2-7; a possible D gene is TRBD2 (6 bases). CDR1 is LNHDA, CDR2 SQIVND, per germline (reference sequence). V was shortened by 4 bases and J by 9 bases, with 16 bases between the two germline ends. This CDR3 comprises 13 residues. CDR3 amino acids: CASSTPGLIVQYF. CDR3 bases: TGTGCCAGTAGTACTCCGGGACTCATTGTGCAGTACTTC.

The gene calls are TRBV10-1 and TRBJ2-5; TRBD1 matches at 12 bases. This CDR3 has 15 amino acids. J was trimmed by 5 bases and V by 2 bases; bases with no gene match: 3. Germline CDR1 WNHNN, CDR2 SYGVQD (reference sequence). CDR3 region: CASSEGTGGSETQYF. For the CDR3, the DNA is TGCGCCAGCAGTGAGGGGACAGGGGGCTCGGAGACCCAGTACTTC.